The 4 T cell receptor beta chains below all came from one sample that was sequenced in a study of T cell responses to AZD1222 COVID-19 vaccine. TCRdb keeps only in-frame clones here, not all; method: immunoSEQ multiplex PCR. The top ten hold over 4.5% of the sample, which has 120,000 or so clones, about 91% seen once. Sequencing was performed on peripheral blood, taken on day 0 of AZD1222 vaccination. These receptors came from an adult in good health.

This chain links TRBV19 with TRBJ2-1; D is possibly TRBD1 (6 bases). V was clipped by 5 bases and J by 0 bases, with 11 bases between them. Per germline, CDR1 LNHDA and CDR2 SQIVND (reference sequence). The CDR3 consists of 15 residues. This CDR3 reads CASSSQDSSYNEQFF. The CDR3 DNA sequence: TGTGCCAGTAGTTCACAGGACAGCTCCTACAATGAGCAGTTCTTC.

V and J are TRBV18 and TRBJ2-7; D ambiguous. This CDR3 has 13 residues. CDR1 is KGHSH and CDR2 is LQKENI in the germline V gene. With 2 bases removed from V and 3 bases from J, the gap between germline ends came to 8 bases. CDR3 sequence reads: CASSPAHRYEQYF. The CDR3, as DNA: TGTGCCAGCTCACCAGCACACCGCTACGAGCAGTACTTC. Using reference TRBV18 and TRBJ2-7 for the parts outside the CDR3, the full variable domain is NAGVMQNPRHLVRRRGQEARLRCSPMKGHSHVYWYRQLPEEGLKFMVYLQKENIIDESGMPKERFSAEFPKEGPSILRIQQVVRGDSAAYFCASSPAHRYEQYFGPGTRLTVT.

This chain connects TRBV20-1 to TRBJ2-2, with D possibly matching TRBD1 (6 bases). The V end lost 3 bases, the J end lost 2 bases, and 10 bases lay between the germline ends. The CDR3 loop spans 14 amino acids. Germline V gene data show CDR1 as DFQATT and CDR2 as SNEGSKA (reference sequence). This CDR3 reads CSASRDKNTGELFF. CDR3 DNA: TGCAGTGCTAGTAGGGACAAAAACACCGGGGAGCTGTTTTTT.

The chain recombines TRBV6-5 with TRBJ1-1; 8 bases align to TRBD1. Germline V gives CDR1 MNHEY, CDR2 SVGAGI. CDR3 length equals 14 residues. Germline trimming cut 6 bases from V and 0 bases from J; bases unmatched to any gene: 3. CDR3 nucleotide sequence: TGTGCCAGCAGGTCGACAGGGGTGAACACTGAAGCTTTCTTT. It codes for CASRSTGVNTEAFF.